Each of the 5 T cell receptor beta chains below was sequenced from the same sample in a study of blood T cell repertoires in COVID-19. Some clones are missing from TCRdb's copy, which holds only in-frame ones; the method was immunoSEQ multiplex PCR. The sample records some 160,000 clones, 80% being singletons. Material: peripheral blood. The source of these receptors is a woman aged 45 to 65 with acute or convalescent COVID-19.

This CDR3 is CAISESGQGKETQYF. The CDR3 nucleotides read TGTGCCATCAGTGAGTCGGGACAGGGGAAAGAGACCCAGTACTTC. The rearrangement joins TRBV10-3 to TRBJ2-5; 10 nucleotides align to TRBD1. V shed 0 bases, J shed 3 bases, and the junction held 1 base outside the gene matches. The CDR3 spans 15 residues. Germline V CDR1 and CDR2: ENHRY, SYGVKD.

The chain couples TRBV27 to TRBJ1-1, with 10 nucleotides matching TRBD1. Germline V gene sequence: CDR1 MNHEY, CDR2 SMNVEV (reference sequence). Losses at the gene ends were 5 bases for V and 5 bases for J; bases not matched to a gene: 5. This CDR3 region has 14 residues. The CDR3 loop reads CASSTTGGRTEAFF. The DNA for the CDR3 is TGTGCCAGCAGTACGACAGGGGGCAGAACTGAAGCTTTCTTT.

The chain employs TRBV7-2 and TRBJ2-7, with TRBD1 matching 8 bases. Trimming took 5 bases from V and 6 from J; bases not matched to a gene: 18. Germline-derived CDR1 and CDR2 are SGHTA and FQGNSA. This CDR3 contains 17 residues. CDR3 sequence: CASSPGQGQRALREQYF. CDR3 sequence (DNA): TGTGCCAGCAGCCCTGGACAGGGTCAGAGGGCTCTCCGCGAGCAGTACTTC.

In this sample, this clone turned up once. This CDR3 reads CASSQHGTENQPQHF. The CDR3 DNA sequence: TGTGCCAGCAGCCAACATGGGACAGAGAATCAGCCCCAGCATTTT. This chain uses TRBV7-2 with TRBJ1-5, with 7 bases that match TRBD1. This CDR3 has 15 residues. Germline CDR1 reads SGHTA; CDR2 reads FQGNSA. The ends lost 5 bases at V and 4 bases at J; junction bases unmatched: 8.

This chain uses TRBV7-2 with TRBJ2-2, with 9 bases fitting TRBD1. CDR3 length equals 17 residues. CDR1 and CDR2 (germline): SGHTA, FQGNSA. V lost 5 bases, J lost 6 bases, and 13 bases stayed unmatched. The CDR3 DNA follows: TGTGCCAGCAGCCCCGATCGCACAGGGGGCATCGCCGGGGAGCTGTTTTTT. The encoded protein is CASSPDRTGGIAGELFF.